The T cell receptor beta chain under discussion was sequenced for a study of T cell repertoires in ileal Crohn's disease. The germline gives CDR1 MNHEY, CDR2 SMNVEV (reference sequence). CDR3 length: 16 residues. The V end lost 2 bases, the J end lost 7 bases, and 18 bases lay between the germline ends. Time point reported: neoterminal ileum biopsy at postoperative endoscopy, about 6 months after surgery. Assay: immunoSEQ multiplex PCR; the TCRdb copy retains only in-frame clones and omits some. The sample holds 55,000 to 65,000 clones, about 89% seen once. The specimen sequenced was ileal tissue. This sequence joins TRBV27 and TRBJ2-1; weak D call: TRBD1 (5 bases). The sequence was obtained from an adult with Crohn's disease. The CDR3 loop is CASSLVLDRIGNEQFF. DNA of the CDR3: TGTGCCAGCAGTTTAGTTCTCGACAGAATCGGTAATGAGCAGTTCTTC.